This T cell receptor beta chain was retrieved from a study of OX40 agonist ivuxolimab in advanced cancers. Sequencing used immunoSEQ multiplex PCR; TCRdb keeps in-frame clones, though not all of them. This sample has tens of thousands of clones, with roughly nine tenths found just once. V lost 5 bases and J lost 8; bases outside the gene matches: 9. Germline CDR1 reads MRHNA; CDR2 reads SNTAGT. CDR3 length: 14 amino acids. The receptor was derived from an adult with an advanced solid tumor such as melanoma, head and neck, liver or kidney cancer. Specimen: CD4+ or CD8+ T cells sorted from blood, collected in a trial of the OX40 agonist ivuxolimab. This chain joins TRBV6-4 and TRBJ2-1; 7 bases match TRBD2. The CDR3 here is CASSTGTKFDEQFF. CDR3 nucleotide sequence: TGTGCCAGCAGTACCGGGACTAAATTCGATGAGCAGTTCTTC.